The sequence of this T cell receptor beta chain was determined in a study of control samples from healthy donors and cancer patients. Measured with immunoSEQ multiplex PCR; TCRdb has only the in-frame clones, and not every one. The sample has about 80,000 clones, roughly 86% seen once. Germline values: CDR1 SGHDT, CDR2 YYEEEE. CDR3 length equals 15 residues. Trimming pared 4 bases from V and 3 bases from J, leaving 14 bases between. The TCR originated in a man aged 50 or older in good health. V usage is TRBV5-6 and J usage is TRBJ1-5; D not resolved. Source material: blood. Here the CDR3 DNA reads TGTGCCAGCAGCCTCTGGGCCTTTTCCAATCAGCCCCAGCATTTT. Protein product: CASSLWAFSNQPQHF.